A selection of T cell receptor beta chains follows, all from one sample in a study of technical replicates of blood from a handful of donors. Data came from immunoSEQ multiplex PCR; TCRdb stores just in-frame clones and leaves some out. Among approximately 89,000 clones, roughly 94% were seen once, and the ten largest hold 0.2% to 0.25%. Material: T cells isolated from PBMCs. The receptors were gathered from a human donor in good health. Both conserved end residues are part of each CDR3. Fields, in order: clone size, D gene, V gene, J gene, CDR3 length, CDR3 DNA, CDR3 protein. A D gene is named only where the DNA matches it firmly. For some rows the clone size is stated as once, few or many, or as a class when expanded; others skip it.

abundance: -
d_gene: -
v_gene: TRBV11-3
j_gene: TRBJ2-5
len: 17
CDR3nt: TGTGCCAGCAGCACCGCCGGGATTCTGGGTTACGTGGAGACCCAGTACTTC
CDR3aa: CASSTAGILGYVETQYF

abundance: -
d_gene: -
v_gene: TRBV30
j_gene: TRBJ1-2
len: 15
CDR3nt: TGTGCCTGGAGGGCCCGGGCGGGAGGTTTGCTTGGCTACACCTTC
CDR3aa: CAWRARAGGLLGYTF

abundance: once
d_gene: -
v_gene: TRBV6-6
j_gene: TRBJ2-7
len: 14
CDR3nt: TGTGCCAGCAGCTATAGCGGAGGCAATTACGAGCAGTACTTC
CDR3aa: CASSYSGGNYEQYF

abundance: -
d_gene: TRBD1
v_gene: TRBV27
j_gene: TRBJ1-2
len: 12
CDR3nt: TGTGCCAGCAGTGACCCGGGACAGGGTATGGCCTTC
CDR3aa: CASSDPGQGMAF

abundance: -
d_gene: TRBD1
v_gene: TRBV5-6
j_gene: TRBJ2-5
len: 15
CDR3nt: TGTGCCAGCAGCTTGGGTGGTGGACAGGGAGAGACCCAGTACTTC
CDR3aa: CASSLGGGQGETQYF

abundance: -
d_gene: TRBD1
v_gene: TRBV19
j_gene: TRBJ1-1
len: 14
CDR3nt: TGTGCCAGCGTAAAAGACAGGGCGGACACTGAAGCTTTCTTT
CDR3aa: CASVKDRADTEAFF

abundance: once
d_gene: -
v_gene: TRBV18
j_gene: TRBJ2-7
len: 15
CDR3nt: TGTGCCAGCTCACCACCGGAGTGGAACTCCTACGAGCAGTACTTC
CDR3aa: CASSPPEWNSYEQYF

abundance: -
d_gene: TRBD1
v_gene: TRBV25-1
j_gene: TRBJ1-2
len: 16
CDR3nt: TGTGCCAGCAGTGAATCGTCCGGGACAGCTCTTGGAGGCTACACCTTC
CDR3aa: CASSESSGTALGGYTF

abundance: -
d_gene: -
v_gene: TRBV21-1
j_gene: TRBJ2-5
len: 14
CDR3nt: TGTGCCAGCAGCACACGCTACTCATCCGAGACCCAGTACTTC
CDR3aa: CASSTRYSSETQYF

abundance: -
d_gene: -
v_gene: TRBV28
j_gene: TRBJ1-2
len: 13
CDR3nt: TGTGCCAGCAGTTTAGGCGGTTTTTATGGCTACACCTTC
CDR3aa: CASSLGGFYGYTF

abundance: once
d_gene: -
v_gene: TRBV6-1
j_gene: TRBJ1-3
len: 13
CDR3nt: TGTGCCAGCAGCCTTAGGGGGTCCGGGGTCATATATTTT
CDR3aa: CASSLRGSGVIYF

abundance: -
d_gene: TRBD1
v_gene: TRBV6-5
j_gene: TRBJ2-3
len: 14
CDR3nt: TGTGCCAGCACCGCGGGACAGGCGACAGATACGCAGTATTTT
CDR3aa: CASTAGQATDTQYF

abundance: -
d_gene: TRBD1
v_gene: TRBV2
j_gene: TRBJ2-7
len: 16
CDR3nt: TGTGCCAGCAGCCTCATGGCGGGACAGGGTTCTTACGAGCAGTACTTC
CDR3aa: CASSLMAGQGSYEQYF

abundance: -
d_gene: -
v_gene: TRBV6-5
j_gene: TRBJ2-7
len: 13
CDR3nt: TGTGCCAGCAGTTACCAGACTTCCTACGAGCAGTACTTC
CDR3aa: CASSYQTSYEQYF

abundance: -
d_gene: -
v_gene: TRBV2
j_gene: TRBJ2-1
len: 13
CDR3nt: TGTGCCAGCAGTAACACAGGATACAATGAGCAGTTCTTC
CDR3aa: CASSNTGYNEQFF

abundance: -
d_gene: TRBD2
v_gene: TRBV14
j_gene: TRBJ2-1
len: 17
CDR3nt: TGTGCCAGCAGCCAAGAATGGTCTAGCGGAGCCTACAATGAGCAGTTCTTC
CDR3aa: CASSQEWSSGAYNEQFF

abundance: -
d_gene: -
v_gene: TRBV19
j_gene: TRBJ2-7
len: 12
CDR3nt: TGTGCCAGTAGGAGACAGGGAGGCGAGCAGTACTTC
CDR3aa: CASRRQGGEQYF

abundance: -
d_gene: -
v_gene: TRBV5-8
j_gene: TRBJ1-2
len: 17
CDR3nt: TGTGCCAGCAGCTTGGCGCCAGCGAGACTCCTAACCTATGGCTACACCTTC
CDR3aa: CASSLAPARLLTYGYTF

abundance: -
d_gene: -
v_gene: TRBV2
j_gene: TRBJ2-7
len: 12
CDR3nt: TGTGCCGGGGGCAGGGGAGAAGGCGAGCAGTACTTC
CDR3aa: CAGGRGEGEQYF

abundance: -
d_gene: -
v_gene: TRBV15
j_gene: TRBJ1-2
len: 15
CDR3nt: TGTGCCACCAGCACTAATCGACGGCGGAACTATGGCTACACCTTC
CDR3aa: CATSTNRRRNYGYTF

abundance: once
d_gene: TRBD1
v_gene: TRBV7-9
j_gene: TRBJ1-3
len: 18
CDR3nt: TGTGCCAGCGCGTTTTGGGGCAAACAGGGGGCGCTTGGAAACACCATATATTTT
CDR3aa: CASAFWGKQGALGNTIYF

abundance: -
d_gene: -
v_gene: TRBV9
j_gene: TRBJ2-5
len: 16
CDR3nt: TGTGCCAGCAGCGTAGTTCCGGTGGGGGGGCCTGAGACCCAGTACTTC
CDR3aa: CASSVVPVGGPETQYF

abundance: -
d_gene: TRBD1
v_gene: TRBV4-2
j_gene: TRBJ1-6
len: 14
CDR3nt: TGTGCCAGCAGCCAAACGACAGGGTCTTCACCCCTCCACTTT
CDR3aa: CASSQTTGSSPLHF

abundance: -
d_gene: TRBD1
v_gene: TRBV28
j_gene: TRBJ2-2
len: 15
CDR3nt: TGTGCCAGCAGTAGGACAGGGCGGAACACCGGGGAGCTGTTTTTT
CDR3aa: CASSRTGRNTGELFF

abundance: once
d_gene: TRBD1
v_gene: TRBV28
j_gene: TRBJ1-1
len: 14
CDR3nt: TGTGCCAGCACCCCGTCACCACAGGGGCCTGAAGCTTTCTTT
CDR3aa: CASTPSPQGPEAFF

abundance: -
d_gene: TRBD1
v_gene: TRBV2
j_gene: TRBJ1-5
len: 17
CDR3nt: TGTGCCAGCAGTTGGACAGGGGGTCCCCGGAGCAATCAGCCCCAGCATTTT
CDR3aa: CASSWTGGPRSNQPQHF

abundance: -
d_gene: TRBD1
v_gene: TRBV7-9
j_gene: TRBJ1-2
len: 17
CDR3nt: TGTGCCAGCAGCGAACCCGCCAGTGGGGACAGGGGGATTGGCTACACCTTC
CDR3aa: CASSEPASGDRGIGYTF

abundance: -
d_gene: -
v_gene: TRBV27
j_gene: TRBJ2-7
len: 13
CDR3nt: TGTGCCAGTTCTAGAGACAGGCCCTACGAGCAGTACTTC
CDR3aa: CASSRDRPYEQYF

abundance: -
d_gene: -
v_gene: TRBV5-1
j_gene: TRBJ2-3
len: 17
CDR3nt: TGCGCCAGCAGTCGACCCCCAACTAGAGGATACATAGATACGCAGTATTTT
CDR3aa: CASSRPPTRGYIDTQYF

abundance: -
d_gene: -
v_gene: TRBV29-1
j_gene: TRBJ2-7
len: 14
CDR3nt: TGCAGCGTTGAAGCCGGACAGCCCTCCTACGAGCAGTACTTC
CDR3aa: CSVEAGQPSYEQYF

abundance: -
d_gene: TRBD2
v_gene: TRBV5-1
j_gene: TRBJ2-1
len: 15
CDR3nt: TGCGCCAGCAGCAAGGGACTAGCGGGAGCGGGTGAGCAGTTCTTC
CDR3aa: CASSKGLAGAGEQFF

abundance: -
d_gene: -
v_gene: TRBV30
j_gene: TRBJ1-6
len: 12
CDR3nt: TGTGCCTGGGCACAAGAATCGTCAGCCCTCCACTTT
CDR3aa: CAWAQESSALHF

abundance: -
d_gene: -
v_gene: TRBV20-1
j_gene: TRBJ2-7
len: 11
CDR3nt: TGCAGTCCGACTAGCTCCTACGAGCAGTACTTC
CDR3aa: CSPTSSYEQYF

abundance: -
d_gene: -
v_gene: TRBV27
j_gene: TRBJ1-1
len: 13
CDR3nt: TGTGCCAGCAGTTTATCGCGGAACACTGAAGCTTTCTTT
CDR3aa: CASSLSRNTEAFF

abundance: -
d_gene: TRBD2
v_gene: TRBV5-4
j_gene: TRBJ2-3
len: 16
CDR3nt: TGTGCCAGCAGCTCGCCTACTAGCGGGGGCACAGATACGCAGTATTTT
CDR3aa: CASSSPTSGGTDTQYF

abundance: once
d_gene: -
v_gene: TRBV6-4
j_gene: TRBJ2-2
len: 14
CDR3nt: TGTGCCAGCAGTGACCGAGAGGCGGCCGGGGAGCTGTTTTTT
CDR3aa: CASSDREAAGELFF

abundance: -
d_gene: -
v_gene: TRBV23-1
j_gene: TRBJ2-7
len: 15
CDR3nt: TGCGCCAGCAGTCCCCGGAGTACGGCGAGTTACGAGCAGTACTTC
CDR3aa: CASSPRSTASYEQYF

abundance: -
d_gene: TRBD1
v_gene: TRBV2
j_gene: TRBJ1-1
len: 13
CDR3nt: TGTGCCAGCCGGGGGACAGGGGGCACTGAAGCTTTCTTT
CDR3aa: CASRGTGGTEAFF

abundance: -
d_gene: TRBD1
v_gene: TRBV6-1
j_gene: TRBJ2-7
len: 14
CDR3nt: TGTGCCAGCAGATACAGGGGTGTGACCTACGAGCAGTACTTC
CDR3aa: CASRYRGVTYEQYF

abundance: -
d_gene: TRBD1
v_gene: TRBV5-5
j_gene: TRBJ1-4
len: 14
CDR3nt: TGTGCCAGCAGTGCGACAGGGGGTTTTGAAAAACTGTTTTTT
CDR3aa: CASSATGGFEKLFF

abundance: -
d_gene: TRBD1
v_gene: TRBV30
j_gene: TRBJ1-2
len: 16
CDR3nt: TGTGCCTGGAGTGTGACAGGGGCGAGTCCAAACTATGGCTACACCTTC
CDR3aa: CAWSVTGASPNYGYTF

abundance: -
d_gene: TRBD2
v_gene: TRBV6-5
j_gene: TRBJ2-7
len: 15
CDR3nt: TGTGCCAGCAGTTACGGAGGAACGGGAGGATACGAGCAGTACTTC
CDR3aa: CASSYGGTGGYEQYF

abundance: -
d_gene: -
v_gene: TRBV5-5
j_gene: TRBJ1-4
len: 16
CDR3nt: TGTGCCAGCAGCTTGGTAGGTGCAGAGGCGGCTGAAAAACTGTTTTTT
CDR3aa: CASSLVGAEAAEKLFF

abundance: once
d_gene: -
v_gene: TRBV6-5
j_gene: TRBJ2-5
len: 13
CDR3nt: TGTGCCAGCAGCCTCGGACTCCAAGAGACCCAGTACTTC
CDR3aa: CASSLGLQETQYF

abundance: -
d_gene: TRBD1
v_gene: TRBV29-1
j_gene: TRBJ2-4
len: 17
CDR3nt: TGCAGCGTCGAACCGTATGGGTTGACAGGGGGAAGGAACATTCAGTACTTC
CDR3aa: CSVEPYGLTGGRNIQYF

abundance: -
d_gene: -
v_gene: TRBV7-2
j_gene: TRBJ1-4
len: 14
CDR3nt: TGTGCCAGCAGCTCGGTCTCAACTAATGAAAAACTGTTTTTT
CDR3aa: CASSSVSTNEKLFF

abundance: -
d_gene: TRBD1
v_gene: TRBV19
j_gene: TRBJ1-1
len: 14
CDR3nt: TGTGCCAGTAGTTCGGACAGGGCTCAGCGCAGCGCTTTCTTT
CDR3aa: CASSSDRAQRSAFF

abundance: -
d_gene: -
v_gene: TRBV5-4
j_gene: TRBJ2-1
len: 15
CDR3nt: TGTGCCAGCAGCTTAGTTGCAGGGGAAGGGGGTGAGCAGTTCTTC
CDR3aa: CASSLVAGEGGEQFF

abundance: -
d_gene: -
v_gene: TRBV5-4
j_gene: TRBJ1-4
len: 15
CDR3nt: TGTGCCAGCAGCTCTACAGGACGGCCTAATGAAAAACTGTTTTTT
CDR3aa: CASSSTGRPNEKLFF

abundance: -
d_gene: TRBD1
v_gene: TRBV5-1
j_gene: TRBJ1-1
len: 16
CDR3nt: TGCGCCAGCAGCTTAAGGCCGGGGACAGGTCGCACTGAAGCTTTCTTT
CDR3aa: CASSLRPGTGRTEAFF

abundance: -
d_gene: -
v_gene: TRBV5-3
j_gene: TRBJ2-5
len: 16
CDR3nt: TGTGCCAGAAGCTTGGCCCCGTTACGTTACAAAGAGACCCAGTACTTC
CDR3aa: CARSLAPLRYKETQYF

abundance: -
d_gene: -
v_gene: TRBV14
j_gene: TRBJ2-7
len: 14
CDR3nt: TGTGCCAGCAGCCCCGTAGGAGGTGGGGAAGAGCAGTACTTC
CDR3aa: CASSPVGGGEEQYF

abundance: -
d_gene: -
v_gene: TRBV6-4
j_gene: TRBJ2-3
len: 15
CDR3nt: TGTGCCAGCAGTCCCCGGGGATTAGCCGGGGATACGCAGTATTTT
CDR3aa: CASSPRGLAGDTQYF

abundance: -
d_gene: TRBD2
v_gene: TRBV2
j_gene: TRBJ2-3
len: 13
CDR3nt: TGTGCCAGCGGACTAGCGGGAACCGATACGCAGTATTTT
CDR3aa: CASGLAGTDTQYF

abundance: -
d_gene: -
v_gene: TRBV7-9
j_gene: TRBJ2-2
len: 14
CDR3nt: TGTGCCAGCAGCTTACAGACGAACACCGGGGAGCTGTTTTTT
CDR3aa: CASSLQTNTGELFF

abundance: -
d_gene: -
v_gene: TRBV6-1
j_gene: TRBJ1-5
len: 13
CDR3nt: TGTGCCAGCAGATTTCGAGAGGCTCAGCCCCAGCATTTT
CDR3aa: CASRFREAQPQHF

abundance: once
d_gene: -
v_gene: TRBV27
j_gene: TRBJ1-4
len: 15
CDR3nt: TGTGCCAGCAGTTTAATTTCCGGGATAGGAGAAAAACTGTTTTTT
CDR3aa: CASSLISGIGEKLFF

abundance: -
d_gene: -
v_gene: TRBV5-1
j_gene: TRBJ1-2
len: 14
CDR3nt: TGCGCCAGCAGCTTGGGGGGAGGCGACTATGGCTACACCTTC
CDR3aa: CASSLGGGDYGYTF

abundance: -
d_gene: -
v_gene: TRBV30
j_gene: TRBJ1-1
len: 16
CDR3nt: TGTGCCTGGAGTTTGAAACCAGGGATCTGGAACACTGAAGCTTTCTTT
CDR3aa: CAWSLKPGIWNTEAFF

abundance: once
d_gene: TRBD2
v_gene: TRBV9
j_gene: TRBJ2-5
len: 15
CDR3nt: TGTGCCAGCAGCGTAGACGGCGGGGGACAAGAGACCCAGTACTTC
CDR3aa: CASSVDGGGQETQYF